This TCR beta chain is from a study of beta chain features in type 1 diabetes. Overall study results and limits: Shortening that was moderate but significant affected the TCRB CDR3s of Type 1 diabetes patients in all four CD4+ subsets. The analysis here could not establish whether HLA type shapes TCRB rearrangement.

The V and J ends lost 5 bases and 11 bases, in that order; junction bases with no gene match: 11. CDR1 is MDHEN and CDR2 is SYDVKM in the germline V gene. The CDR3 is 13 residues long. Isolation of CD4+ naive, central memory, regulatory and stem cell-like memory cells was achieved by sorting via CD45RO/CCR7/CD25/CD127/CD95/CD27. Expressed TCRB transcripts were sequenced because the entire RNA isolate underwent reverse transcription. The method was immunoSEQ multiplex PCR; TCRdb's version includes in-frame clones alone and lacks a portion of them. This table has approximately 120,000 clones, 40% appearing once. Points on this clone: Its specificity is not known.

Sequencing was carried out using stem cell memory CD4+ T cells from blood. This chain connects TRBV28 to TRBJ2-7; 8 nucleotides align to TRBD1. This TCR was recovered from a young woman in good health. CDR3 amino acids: CASSGQGPARKYF. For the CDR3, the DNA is TGTGCCAGCAGTGGACAGGGCCCTGCGAGGAAGTACTTC.